The entry below describes one T cell receptor (beta chain). The germline gives CDR1 MNHEY, CDR2 SMNVEV (reference sequence). Trimming cost V 2 bases and J 9 bases, with 11 bases left between them. The CDR3 sequence is 14 residues long. These data come from a study of blood T cell repertoires in COVID-19. Whole-study context: There were acute and convalescent COVID-19 samples, and they came from the United States, Italy and Spain. Sample material is recorded as cDNA or gDNA derived from T cells, B-cell-depleted T cells, or PBMCs.

In the original analysis: Estimated nucleated cell counts came from reference gene primer amplification. Sequencing was performed with immunoSEQ multiplex PCR; in TCRdb, only in-frame clones are kept and a portion is missing. V and J calls and clone size come straight from that table; D and trimming were deduced from the DNA. The sample shows over 150,000 clones, approximately 90% of them seen only once. Sequenced sample: peripheral blood. This receptor was identified in a young man who had recovered from COVID-19. The genes are TRBV27 and TRBJ1-6; D uncertain. The CDR3 loop is CASSLRRGSSPLHF. In DNA, the CDR3 is TGTGCCAGCAGTTTACGGCGAGGCAGTTCACCCCTCCACTTT.